Sequencing of this TCR beta chain was carried out in a study of CD8 T cells in Susac syndrome. Across the whole study: At the time of blood draw, patients with Susac syndrome were therapy-naive, receiving corticosteroids, or receiving intravenous immunoglobulin alone.

The V gene lost 8 bases and the J gene lost 4 bases, with 17 bases spanning the gap. CDR1 SQVTM and CDR2 ANQGSEA come from the germline V gene. The CDR3 covers 13 residues. CD8+ and CD4+ T cells circulating in blood were sequenced for TCR beta. It was with random hexamers that 0.5 to 1 ug RNA was reverse transcribed. immunoSEQ multiplex PCR amplified TCR beta CDR3 across 54 Vbeta, 13 Jbeta. TCRdb itself ran the immunoSEQ multiplex PCR reads through MiXCR, one entry per CDR3 protein. The table records just over 150,000 distinct CDR3 sequences, approximately 95% of them present only once. This sequence was found in a human donor with Susac syndrome. The specimen was CD4+ T cells from PBMCs. The gene calls are TRBV29-1 and TRBJ1-2; D is uncertain. CDR3 protein: CSCTVGQGYGYTF. The CDR3 DNA reads TGCAGCTGTACAGTAGGGCAAGGCTATGGCTACACCTTC.